The entry that follows covers one TCR beta chain sequence. This sample is part of a study of blood T cell repertoires in COVID-19. Study-wide background: The United States, Italy and Spain provided the acute and convalescent COVID-19 samples. Sample material is recorded as cDNA or gDNA derived from T cells, B-cell-depleted T cells, or PBMCs.

Original processing methods: By means of reference gene primer amplification, nucleated cell counts were estimated. Profiled with immunoSEQ multiplex PCR; TCRdb holds only in-frame clones, not every one. V and J calls and clone size are given by that table; D and trimming were obtained from the DNA. This table has some 300,000 clones, around 90% appearing once. Sequencing was done on a sample of peripheral blood. The source of this sequence is a young man with active or convalescent COVID-19.

DNA for the CDR3: TGTGCCAGCAGCTTTTCTGTAAATGAGCAGTTCTTC. Translated, it gives CASSFSVNEQFF. V gene TRBV11-2 combines with J gene TRBJ2-1; D ambiguous. Per the germline V gene, CDR1 is SGHAT and CDR2 is FQNNGV. Trimming cost V 3 bases and J 7 bases, with 7 bases left between them. The CDR3 covers 12 residues.